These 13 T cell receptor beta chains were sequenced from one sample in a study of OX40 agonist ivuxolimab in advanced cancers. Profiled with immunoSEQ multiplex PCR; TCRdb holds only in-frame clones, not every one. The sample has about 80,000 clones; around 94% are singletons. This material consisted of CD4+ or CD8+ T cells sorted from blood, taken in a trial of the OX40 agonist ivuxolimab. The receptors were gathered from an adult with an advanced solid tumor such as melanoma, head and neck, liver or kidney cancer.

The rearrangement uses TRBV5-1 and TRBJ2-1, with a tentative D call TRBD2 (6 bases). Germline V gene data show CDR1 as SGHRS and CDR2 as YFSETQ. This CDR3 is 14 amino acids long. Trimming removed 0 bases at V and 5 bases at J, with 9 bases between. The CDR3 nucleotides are TGCGCCAGCAGCTTGGATAGCGGAAACAATGAGCAGTTCTTC. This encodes CASSLDSGNNEQFF.

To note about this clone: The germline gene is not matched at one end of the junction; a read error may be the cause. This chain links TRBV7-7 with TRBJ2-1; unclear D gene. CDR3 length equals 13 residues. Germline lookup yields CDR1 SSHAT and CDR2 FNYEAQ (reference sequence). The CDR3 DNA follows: TGTGCTAGCAGCTTATCACTAAACAATGAGCAGTTCTTC. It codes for CASSLSLNNEQFF.

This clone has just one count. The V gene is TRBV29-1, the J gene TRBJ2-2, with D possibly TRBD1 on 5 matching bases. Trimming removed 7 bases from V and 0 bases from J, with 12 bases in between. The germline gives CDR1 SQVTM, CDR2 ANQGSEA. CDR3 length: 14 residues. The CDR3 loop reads CSAEDIANTGELFF. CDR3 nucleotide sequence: TGCAGCGCTGAGGACATCGCGAACACCGGGGAGCTGTTTTTT.

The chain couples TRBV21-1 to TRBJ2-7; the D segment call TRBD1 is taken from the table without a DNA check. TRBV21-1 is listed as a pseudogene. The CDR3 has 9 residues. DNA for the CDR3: TGTGCCAGTTCCCAAGAGCAGTACTTC. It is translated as CASSQEQYF.

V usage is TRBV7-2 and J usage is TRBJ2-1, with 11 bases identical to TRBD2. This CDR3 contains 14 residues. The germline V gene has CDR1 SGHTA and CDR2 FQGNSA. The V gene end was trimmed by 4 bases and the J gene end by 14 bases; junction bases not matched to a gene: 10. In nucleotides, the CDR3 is TGTGCCAGCAGCTGGACAACTAGCGGGAGACGGAAGTTCTTC. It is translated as CASSWTTSGRRKFF.

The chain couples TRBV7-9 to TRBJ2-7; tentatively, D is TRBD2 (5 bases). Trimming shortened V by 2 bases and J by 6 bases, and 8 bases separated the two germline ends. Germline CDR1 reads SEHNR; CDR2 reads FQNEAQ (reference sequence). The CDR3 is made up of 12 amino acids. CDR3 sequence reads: CASSLKGSEQYF. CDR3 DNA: TGTGCCAGCAGCTTAAAAGGGAGCGAGCAGTACTTC.

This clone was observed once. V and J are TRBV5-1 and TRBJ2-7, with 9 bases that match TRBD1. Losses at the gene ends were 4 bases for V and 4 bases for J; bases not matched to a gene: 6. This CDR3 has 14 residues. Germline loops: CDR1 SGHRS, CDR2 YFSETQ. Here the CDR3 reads CASSQTGQGYEQYF. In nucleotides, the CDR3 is TGCGCCAGCAGCCAGACGGGACAGGGTTACGAGCAGTACTTC.

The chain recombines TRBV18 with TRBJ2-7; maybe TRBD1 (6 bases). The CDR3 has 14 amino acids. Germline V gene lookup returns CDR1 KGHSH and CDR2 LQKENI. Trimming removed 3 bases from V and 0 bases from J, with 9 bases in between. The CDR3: CASSPDSYSYEQYF. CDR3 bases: TGTGCCAGCTCACCGGACAGCTACTCCTACGAGCAGTACTTC.

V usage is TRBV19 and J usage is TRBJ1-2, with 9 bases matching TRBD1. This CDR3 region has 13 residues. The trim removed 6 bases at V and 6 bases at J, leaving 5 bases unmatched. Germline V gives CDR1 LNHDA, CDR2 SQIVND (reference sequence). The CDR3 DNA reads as TGTGCCAGTAGACCGGGACAGGGAGATGGCTACACCTTC. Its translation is CASRPGQGDGYTF. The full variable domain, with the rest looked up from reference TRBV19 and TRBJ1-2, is DGGITQSPKYLFRKEGQNVTLSCEQNLNHDAMYWYRQDPGQGLRLIYYSQIVNDFQKGDIAEGYSVSREKKESFPLTVTSAQKNPTAFYLCASRPGQGDGYTFGSGTRLTVV.

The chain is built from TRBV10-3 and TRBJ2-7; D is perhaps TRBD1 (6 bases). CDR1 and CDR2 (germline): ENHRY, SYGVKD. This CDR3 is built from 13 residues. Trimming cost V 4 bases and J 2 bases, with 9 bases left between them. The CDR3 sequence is CAISGDKAYEQYF. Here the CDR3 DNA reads TGTGCCATCAGTGGGGACAAGGCCTACGAGCAGTACTTC.

The CDR3 reads CASSLRPGATNEKLFF. CDR3 coding DNA: TGCGCCAGCAGCTTGCGCCCCGGGGCAACTAATGAAAAACTGTTTTTT. This sequence joins TRBV5-1 and TRBJ1-4; D gene unclear. The CDR3 consists of 16 residues. From germline, CDR1 is SGHRS and CDR2 YFSETQ. V was shortened by 1 base and J by 0 bases, with 10 bases between the two germline ends.

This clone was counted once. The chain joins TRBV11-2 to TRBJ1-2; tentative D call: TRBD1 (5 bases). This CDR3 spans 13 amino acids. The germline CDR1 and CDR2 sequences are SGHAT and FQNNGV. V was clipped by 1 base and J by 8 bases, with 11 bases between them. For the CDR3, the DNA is TGTGCCAGCAGCTTAGGCCTCGGGACGGGCTACACCTTC. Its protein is CASSLGLGTGYTF.

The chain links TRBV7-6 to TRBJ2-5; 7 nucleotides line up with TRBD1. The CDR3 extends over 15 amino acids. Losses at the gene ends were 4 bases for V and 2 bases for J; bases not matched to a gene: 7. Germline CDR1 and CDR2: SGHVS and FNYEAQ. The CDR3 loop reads CASSYNRGWQETQYF. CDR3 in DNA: TGTGCCAGCAGCTACAACAGGGGTTGGCAAGAGACCCAGTACTTC.